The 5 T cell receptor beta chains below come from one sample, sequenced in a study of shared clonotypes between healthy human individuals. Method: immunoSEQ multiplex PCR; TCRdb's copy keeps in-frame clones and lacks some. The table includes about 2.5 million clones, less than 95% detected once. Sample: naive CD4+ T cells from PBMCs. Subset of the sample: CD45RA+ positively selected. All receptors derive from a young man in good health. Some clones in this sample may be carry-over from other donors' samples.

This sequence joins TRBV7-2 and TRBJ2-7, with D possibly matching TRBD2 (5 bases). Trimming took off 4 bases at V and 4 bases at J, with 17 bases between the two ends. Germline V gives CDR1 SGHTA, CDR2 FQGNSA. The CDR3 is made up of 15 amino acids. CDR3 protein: CASSSGLQVYYEQYF. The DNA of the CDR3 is TGTGCCAGCAGCTCAGGACTGCAGGTATATTACGAGCAGTACTTC.

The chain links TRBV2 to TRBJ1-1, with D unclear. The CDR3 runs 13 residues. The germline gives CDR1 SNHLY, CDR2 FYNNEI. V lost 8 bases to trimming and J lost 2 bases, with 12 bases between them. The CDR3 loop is CASDRERNTEAFF. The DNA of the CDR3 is TGTGCCAGCGATAGAGAGAGAAACACTGAAGCTTTCTTT. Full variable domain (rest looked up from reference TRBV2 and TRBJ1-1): EPEVTQTPSHQVTQMGQEVILRCVPISNHLYFYWYRQILGQKVEFLVSFYNNEISEKSEIFDDQFSVERPDGSNFTLKIRSTKLEDSAMYFCASDRERNTEAFFGQGTRLTVV.

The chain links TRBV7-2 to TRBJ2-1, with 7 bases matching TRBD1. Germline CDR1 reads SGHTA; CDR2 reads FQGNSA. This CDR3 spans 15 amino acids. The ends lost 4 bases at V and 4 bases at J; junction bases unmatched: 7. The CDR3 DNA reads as TGTGCCAGCAGCTCAGGGACAGAGTTTTACAATGAGCAGTTCTTC. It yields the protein CASSSGTEFYNEQFF.

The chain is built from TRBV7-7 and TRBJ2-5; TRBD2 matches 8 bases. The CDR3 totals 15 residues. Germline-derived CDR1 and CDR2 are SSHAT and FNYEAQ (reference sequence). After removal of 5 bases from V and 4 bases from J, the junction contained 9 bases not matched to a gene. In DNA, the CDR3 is TGTGCCAGCAGCCCAACGGGGGGGGCGGGAGAGACCCAGTACTTC. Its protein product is CASSPTGGAGETQYF.

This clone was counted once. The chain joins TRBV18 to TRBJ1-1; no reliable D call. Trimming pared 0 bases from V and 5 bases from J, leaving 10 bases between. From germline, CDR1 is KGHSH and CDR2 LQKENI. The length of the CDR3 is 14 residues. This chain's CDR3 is CASSPPSSDTEAFF. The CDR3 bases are TGTGCCAGCTCACCACCTTCATCGGATACTGAAGCTTTCTTT.